Listed below are T cell receptor beta chains from one sample, sequenced in a study of T cells in Graves' hyperthyroidism and ophthalmopathy. TCRdb passed the multiplex PCR reads through MiXCR, listing each CDR3 protein once. The sample gives about 640,000 distinct CDR3 sequences, around 20% of which show up once; 30% to 40% is in the top ten. The sequencing sample was made of blood. The receptors were sampled from a young man with Graves' ophthalmopathy. CDR3s include the opening cysteine and the closing phenylalanine or tryptophan. The D gene is left open where the match is weak. Not all rows give a size; the values are once, few, many and, for expanded clones, a class.

many - TRBJ1-5 13 TRBV6-1 TGTGCCAGCAGCTCGGACGGAGATCAGCCCCAGCATTTT CASSSDGDQPQHF
many - TRBJ2-5 14 TRBV29-1 TGCAGCGTTGAAGATTGGTTAGGGGGAGAGACCCAGTACTTC CSVEDWLGGETQYF
many - TRBJ2-7 13 TRBV18 TGTGCCAGCTCACTGGACTTACCCTACGAGCAGTACTTC CASSLDLPYEQYF
- - TRBJ2-3 18 TRBV5-1 TGCGCCAGCAGCTTGGGAGCCGGACACTACCCTAGCACAGATACGCAGTATTTT CASSLGAGHYPSTDTQYF
few TRBD2 TRBJ2-3 14 TRBV3-1 TGTGCCAGCAGTCCTAGCGGGAAGAGAAATACGCAGTATTTT CASSPSGKRNTQYF
- - TRBJ2-5 15 TRBV24-1 TGTGCCACCAGTGGTACAGGCCCGTACCAAGAGACCCAGTACTTC CATSGTGPYQETQYF
- - TRBJ1-1 16 TRBV5-6 TGTGCCAGCAGCTTGGGTCTAAGGGAGGTCGGCACTGAAGCTTTCTTT CASSLGLREVGTEAFF
- TRBD2 TRBJ2-7 18 TRBV9 TGTGCCAGCAGCCCACAACTTAGGGCTAGCGGGAGCGTAGACGAGCAGTACTTC CASSPQLRASGSVDEQYF
few - TRBJ2-7 14 TRBV25-1 TGTGCCAGCAGTGAATATAGGGGAACAAACGAGCAGTACTTC CASSEYRGTNEQYF
- TRBD2 TRBJ2-5 16 TRBV5-4 TGTGCCAGCAGCCGAGAGGCGGGGACTAGGATAGAGACCCAGTACTTC CASSREAGTRIETQYF
few TRBD2 TRBJ2-7 16 TRBV28 TGTGCCAGCAGACCCGCGGGCGGGAGGGCCTACTACGAGCAGTACTTC CASRPAGGRAYYEQYF
many TRBD2 TRBJ2-7 15 TRBV28 TGTGCCAGCAGTTTGACTAGCGGGATTAACTACGAGCAGTACTTC CASSLTSGINYEQYF
- - TRBJ2-3 12 TRBV3-1 TGTGCCAGCAGCCTCCGGTCCTATACGCAGTATTTT CASSLRSYTQYF
many TRBD2 TRBJ2-1 17 TRBV29-1 TGCAGCGTTACCGCTATCTTTAGCGGGAGGTACTACAATGAGCAGTTCTTC CSVTAIFSGRYYNEQFF
few TRBD1 TRBJ2-7 13 TRBV30 TGTGCCTGGAGCCCGGGACAGCCCTACGAGCAGTACTTC CAWSPGQPYEQYF
many TRBD2 TRBJ2-1 16 TRBV7-2 TGTGCCAGCAGTCACAGGACTAGCATCGTCTACAATGAGCAGTTCTTC CASSHRTSIVYNEQFF
few - TRBJ1-2 14 TRBV6-1 TGTGCCAGCAGTGAATTTCAGGGAAGCTATGGCTACACCTTC CASSEFQGSYGYTF
few TRBD2 TRBJ2-5 14 TRBV7-9 TGTGCCAGCAGCTTGCGGGAGCAACAAGAGACCCAGTACTTC CASSLREQQETQYF
many - TRBJ1-4 15 TRBV12-3/TRBV12-4 TGTGCCAGCAGTTTGGCCAGCTCCCTTGGTGAAAAACTGTTTTTT CASSLASSLGEKLFF
- - TRBJ1-2 13 TRBV7-2 TGTGCCAGCAGCCCTGGTCTTTGGGATGGCTACACCTTC CASSPGLWDGYTF
few - TRBJ2-5 12 TRBV28 TGTGCCAGCGGCGGGACGGGGGAGACCCAGTACTTC CASGGTGETQYF
few - TRBJ1-4 14 TRBV7-9 TGTGCCAGCAGCCAGTTAGCAGGCCGTGAAAAACTGTTTTTT CASSQLAGREKLFF
many - TRBJ1-6 13 TRBV27 TGTGCCAGCGGGGGGGGGTTTTTCTCACCCCTCCACTTT CASGGGFFSPLHF
- TRBD1 TRBJ2-1 15 TRBV10-1 TGCGCCAGCAGCCCCCGGGACAGGGAACACAATGAGCAGTTCTTC CASSPRDREHNEQFF
- - TRBJ2-7 15 TRBV6-2/TRBV6-3 TGTGCCAGCAGCCAAGGGAGGCTCAGCTCCTACGAGCAGTACTTC CASSQGRLSSYEQYF
- - TRBJ2-7 12 TRBV7-9 TGTGCCAGCAGCGGGGTAGGCGACGAGCAGTACTTC CASSGVGDEQYF
many - TRBJ2-4 16 TRBV2 TGTGCCAGCAGTGCTGAGGGACGGGGAGCCAAAAACATTCAGTACTTC CASSAEGRGAKNIQYF
many TRBD2 TRBJ2-7 14 TRBV18 TGTGCCAGCATGGGACTAGCGGAATCCTACGAGCAGTACTTC CASMGLAESYEQYF
few TRBD1 TRBJ1-4 15 TRBV12-5 TGTGCTAGTGGTCACTACAGGGGGAACAATGAAAAACTGTTTTTT CASGHYRGNNEKLFF
- - TRBJ1-4 15 TRBV4-1 TGCGCCAGCAGCCAAGTTGGGGCAACTAATGAAAAACTGTTTTTT CASSQVGATNEKLFF
- - TRBJ2-1 14 TRBV7-3 TGTGCCAGCAGCGCCGCCGTGGGTTACAATGAGCAGTTCTTC CASSAAVGYNEQFF
many TRBD1 TRBJ1-2 14 TRBV28 TGTGCCAGCAGCCCCGGGACAGCTAACTATGGCTACACCTTC CASSPGTANYGYTF
- TRBD1 TRBJ2-3 14 TRBV7-9 TGTGCCAGCAGCAGGGGGACAGATCCATATACGCAGTATTTT CASSRGTDPYTQYF
- - TRBJ2-2 15 TRBV20-1 TGCAGTGCCACGGACTCAATCGAGGGCACCGGGGGGCTGTTTTTT CSATDSIEGTGGLFF
few - TRBJ2-1 12 TRBV7-8 TGTGCCAGCAGCCTCTCGAGGACAGTGGCGTTCTTC CASSLSRTVAFF
- - TRBJ1-2 14 TRBV28 TGTGCCAGCAGTTCAGGACCGCTGAACTATGGCTACACCTTC CASSSGPLNYGYTF
many - TRBJ1-1 16 TRBV11-2 TGTGCCAGCAGCTTAGGCCAGGGAGCCATGAACACTGAAGCTTTCTTT CASSLGQGAMNTEAFF
few - TRBJ2-5 15 TRBV5-4 TGTGCCAGCAGCTTGGACCGGAGGAGACAAGAGACCCAGTACTTC CASSLDRRRQETQYF
many TRBD2 TRBJ2-7 15 TRBV27 TGTGCCAGCCGCCCCGTGGCTAGCGGCTCCTACGAGCAGTACTTC CASRPVASGSYEQYF
few - TRBJ2-5 15 TRBV4-1 TGCGCCAGCAGCCACGGCCAGGGGATTCGAGAGACCCAGTACTTC CASSHGQGIRETQYF
- - TRBJ2-3 11 TRBV10-3 TGTGCCATAAAAGAGTCTGATACGCAGTATTTT CAIKESDTQYF
many - TRBJ1-1 17 TRBV10-3 TGTGCCATCAGTGGGGGACGGGACTCCAGTCGGAACACTGAAGCTTTCTTT CAISGGRDSSRNTEAFF
many - TRBJ1-1 12 TRBV18 TGTGCCAGCTCACAAGGTTCATCGGAAGCTTTCTTT CASSQGSSEAFF
many - TRBJ2-7 14 TRBV7-2 TGTGCCAGCAGCTTAGGAGGTACTACTCACGAGCAGTACTTC CASSLGGTTHEQYF
few TRBD1 TRBJ1-5 16 TRBV28 TGTGCCAGCAGTTTATCCTTCGGGACAGGGGGTCAGCCCCAGCATTTT CASSLSFGTGGQPQHF
- - TRBJ2-7 13 TRBV6-1 TGTGCCAGCAGGACCGGGACTCAATACGAGCAGTACTTC CASRTGTQYEQYF
- TRBD1 TRBJ1-5 18 TRBV12-5 TGTGCTAGTGGTTTGACCGGACAGGGTATGACTAGCAATCAGCCCCAGCATTTT CASGLTGQGMTSNQPQHF
many - TRBJ2-7 15 TRBV3-1 TGTGCCAGCAGCCGCGGAAGCACAGGGCCCTACGAGCAGTACTTC CASSRGSTGPYEQYF
many - TRBJ2-7 12 TRBV12-3/TRBV12-4 TGTGCCAGCACCGCCGGGACCTACGAGCAGTACTTC CASTAGTYEQYF
many TRBD1 TRBJ2-1 15 TRBV28 TGTGCCAGCACTCTAACCGGGACAGCTTACAATGAGCAGTTCTTC CASTLTGTAYNEQFF
- TRBD2 TRBJ2-1 15 TRBV27 TGTGCCAGCAGTTTGCAACTAGCGTCAGTCAATGAGCAGTTCTTC CASSLQLASVNEQFF
- - TRBJ2-3 15 TRBV7-8 TGTGCCAGCAGCGTCGGGACTTTAAACACAGATACGCAGTATTTT CASSVGTLNTDTQYF
few TRBD2 TRBJ2-5 16 TRBV20-1 TGCAGTGCTAGAGGACTAGCGGGAATTCGGGTTGAGACCCAGTACTTC CSARGLAGIRVETQYF
many - TRBJ1-5 14 TRBV28 TGTGCCAGCAGTTTATACGGCAGGGGAGCGCCCCAGCATTTT CASSLYGRGAPQHF
- - TRBJ2-3 14 TRBV12-3/TRBV12-4 TGTGCCAGCAGTTTAGGGCAGGGCACCCCGACGCAGTATTTT CASSLGQGTPTQYF